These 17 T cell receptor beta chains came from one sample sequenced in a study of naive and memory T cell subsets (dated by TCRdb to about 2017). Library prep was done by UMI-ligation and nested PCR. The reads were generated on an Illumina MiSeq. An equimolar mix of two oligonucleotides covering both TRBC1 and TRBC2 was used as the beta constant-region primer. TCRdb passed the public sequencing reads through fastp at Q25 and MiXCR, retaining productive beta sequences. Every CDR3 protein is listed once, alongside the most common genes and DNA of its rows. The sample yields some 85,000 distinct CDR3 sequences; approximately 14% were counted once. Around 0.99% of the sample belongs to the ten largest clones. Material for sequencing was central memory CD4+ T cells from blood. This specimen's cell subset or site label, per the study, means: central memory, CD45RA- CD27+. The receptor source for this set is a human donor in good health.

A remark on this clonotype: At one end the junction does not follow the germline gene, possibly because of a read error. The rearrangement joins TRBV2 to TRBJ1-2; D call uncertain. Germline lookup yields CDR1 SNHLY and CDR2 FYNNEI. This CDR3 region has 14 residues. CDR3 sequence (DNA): TGTGCCAGCAGCGAAGGTGCAAATAACTATGGCTACACCTTC. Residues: CASSEGANNYGYTF.

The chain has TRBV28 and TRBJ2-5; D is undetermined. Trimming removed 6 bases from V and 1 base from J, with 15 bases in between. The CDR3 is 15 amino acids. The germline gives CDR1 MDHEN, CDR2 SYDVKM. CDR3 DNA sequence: TGTGCCAGCAGCTACTCGATAGGCTTCCAAGAGACCCAGTACTTC. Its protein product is CASSYSIGFQETQYF.

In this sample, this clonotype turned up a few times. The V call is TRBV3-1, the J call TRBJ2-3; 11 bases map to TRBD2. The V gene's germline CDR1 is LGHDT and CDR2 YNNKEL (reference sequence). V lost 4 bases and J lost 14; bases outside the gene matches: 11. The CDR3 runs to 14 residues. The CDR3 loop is CASSPPGTSGVWYF. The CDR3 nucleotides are TGTGCCAGCAGCCCCCCCGGGACTAGCGGAGTTTGGTATTTT.

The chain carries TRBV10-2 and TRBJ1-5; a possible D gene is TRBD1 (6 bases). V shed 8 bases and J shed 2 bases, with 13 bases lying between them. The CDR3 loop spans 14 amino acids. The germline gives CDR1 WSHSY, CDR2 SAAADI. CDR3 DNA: TGCGCCAGCGGGAAAGGGGGGGGCAATCAGCCCCAGCATTTT. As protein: CASGKGGGNQPQHF.

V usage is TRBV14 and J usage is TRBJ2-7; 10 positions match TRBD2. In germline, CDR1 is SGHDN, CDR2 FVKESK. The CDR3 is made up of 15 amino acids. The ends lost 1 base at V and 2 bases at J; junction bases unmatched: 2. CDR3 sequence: CASSQALAGAYEQYF. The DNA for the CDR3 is TGTGCCAGCAGCCAAGCGCTAGCGGGAGCCTACGAGCAGTACTTC.

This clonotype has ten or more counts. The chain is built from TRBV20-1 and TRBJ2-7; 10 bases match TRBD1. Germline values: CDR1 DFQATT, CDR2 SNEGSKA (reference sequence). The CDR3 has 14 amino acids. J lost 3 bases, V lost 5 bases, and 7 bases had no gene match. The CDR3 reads CSAPTGQGYYEQYF. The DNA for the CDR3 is TGCAGTGCTCCAACGGGACAGGGGTACTACGAGCAGTACTTC.

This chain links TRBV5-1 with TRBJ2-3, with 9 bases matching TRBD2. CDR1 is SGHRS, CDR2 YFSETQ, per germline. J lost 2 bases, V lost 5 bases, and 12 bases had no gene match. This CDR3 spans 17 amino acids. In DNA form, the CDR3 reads TGCGCCAGCAGTCCTAGGATAGCGGGGGCTGTCACAGATACGCAGTATTTT. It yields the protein CASSPRIAGAVTDTQYF.

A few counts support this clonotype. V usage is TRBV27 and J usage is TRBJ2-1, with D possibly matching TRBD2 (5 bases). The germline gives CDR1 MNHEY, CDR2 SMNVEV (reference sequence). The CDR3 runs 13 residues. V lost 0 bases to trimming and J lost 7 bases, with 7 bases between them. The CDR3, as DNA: TGTGCCAGCAGTTTATCACGGGAAAATGAGCAGTTCTTC. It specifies CASSLSRENEQFF.

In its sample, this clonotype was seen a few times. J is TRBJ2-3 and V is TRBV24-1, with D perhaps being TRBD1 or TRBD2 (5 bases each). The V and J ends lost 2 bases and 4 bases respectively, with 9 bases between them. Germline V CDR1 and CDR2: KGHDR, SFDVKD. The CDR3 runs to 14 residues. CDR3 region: CATSDWGSSDTQYF. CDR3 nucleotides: TGTGCCACCAGTGATTGGGGGTCCTCAGATACGCAGTATTTT.

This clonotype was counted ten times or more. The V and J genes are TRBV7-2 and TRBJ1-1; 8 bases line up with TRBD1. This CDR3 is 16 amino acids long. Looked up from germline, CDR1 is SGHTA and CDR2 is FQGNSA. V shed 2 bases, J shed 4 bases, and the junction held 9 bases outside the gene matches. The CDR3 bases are TGTGCCAGCAGCTTACAGAGGACAGGGTCTGGCACTGAAGCTTTCTTT. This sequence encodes CASSLQRTGSGTEAFF. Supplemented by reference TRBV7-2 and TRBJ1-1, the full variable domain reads GAGVSQSPSNKVTEKGKDVELRCDPISGHTALYWYRQSLGQGLEFLIYFQGNSAPDKSGLPSDRFSAERTGGSVSTLTIQRTQQEDSAVYLCASSLQRTGSGTEAFFGQGTRLTVV.

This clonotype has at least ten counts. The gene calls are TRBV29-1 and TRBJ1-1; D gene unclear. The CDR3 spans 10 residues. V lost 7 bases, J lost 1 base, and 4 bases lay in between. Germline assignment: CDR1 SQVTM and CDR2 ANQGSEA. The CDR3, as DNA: TGCAGCGCGCAGAACACTGAAGCTTTCTTT. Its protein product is CSAQNTEAFF. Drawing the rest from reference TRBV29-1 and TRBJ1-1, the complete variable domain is SAVISQKPSRDICQRGTSLTIQCQVDSQVTMMFWYRQQPGQSLTLIATANQGSEATYESGFVIDKFPISRPNLTFSTLTVSNMSPEDSSIYLCSAQNTEAFFGQGTRLTVV.

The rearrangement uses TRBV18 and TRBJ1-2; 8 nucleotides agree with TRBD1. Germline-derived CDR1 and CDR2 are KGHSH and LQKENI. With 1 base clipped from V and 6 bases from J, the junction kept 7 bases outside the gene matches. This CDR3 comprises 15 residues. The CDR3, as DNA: TGTGCCAGCTCACCACAAACCAGGGGGCCAAATGGCTACACCTTC. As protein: CASSPQTRGPNGYTF.

The CDR3 loop is CSAIGTSGTNEQFF. In DNA, the CDR3 is TGCAGTGCTATCGGGACTAGCGGGACCAATGAGCAGTTCTTC. J is TRBJ2-1 and V is TRBV20-1, with 13 bases matching TRBD2. V lost 4 bases, J lost 6 bases, and 3 bases stayed unmatched. The CDR3 has 14 residues. The V gene's germline CDR1 is DFQATT and CDR2 SNEGSKA (reference sequence).

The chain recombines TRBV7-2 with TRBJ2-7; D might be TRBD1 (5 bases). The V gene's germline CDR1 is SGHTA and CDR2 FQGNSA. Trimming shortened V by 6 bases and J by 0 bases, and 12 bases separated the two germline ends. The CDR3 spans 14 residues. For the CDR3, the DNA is TGTGCCAGCAGTCGTGGGGCACCCTCCTACGAGCAGTACTTC. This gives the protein CASSRGAPSYEQYF.

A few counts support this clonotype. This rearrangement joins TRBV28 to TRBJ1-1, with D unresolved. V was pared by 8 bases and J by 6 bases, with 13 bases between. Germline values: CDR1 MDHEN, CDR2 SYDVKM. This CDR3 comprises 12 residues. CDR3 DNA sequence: TGTGCCAGCTACGTCCCTGGCGCTGAAGCTTTCTTT. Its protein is CASYVPGAEAFF.

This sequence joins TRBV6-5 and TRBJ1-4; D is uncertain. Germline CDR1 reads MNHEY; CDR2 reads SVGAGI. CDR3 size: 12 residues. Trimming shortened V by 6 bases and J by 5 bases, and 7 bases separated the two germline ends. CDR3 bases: TGTGCCAGCAGGGCCCAGAATGAAAAACTGTTTTTT. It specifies CASRAQNEKLFF.

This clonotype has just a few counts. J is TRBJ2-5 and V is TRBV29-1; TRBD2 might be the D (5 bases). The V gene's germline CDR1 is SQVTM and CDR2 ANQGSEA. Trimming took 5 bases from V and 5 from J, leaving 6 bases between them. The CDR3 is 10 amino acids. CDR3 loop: CSVSGETQYF. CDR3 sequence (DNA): TGCAGCGTTTCGGGGGAGACCCAGTACTTC.